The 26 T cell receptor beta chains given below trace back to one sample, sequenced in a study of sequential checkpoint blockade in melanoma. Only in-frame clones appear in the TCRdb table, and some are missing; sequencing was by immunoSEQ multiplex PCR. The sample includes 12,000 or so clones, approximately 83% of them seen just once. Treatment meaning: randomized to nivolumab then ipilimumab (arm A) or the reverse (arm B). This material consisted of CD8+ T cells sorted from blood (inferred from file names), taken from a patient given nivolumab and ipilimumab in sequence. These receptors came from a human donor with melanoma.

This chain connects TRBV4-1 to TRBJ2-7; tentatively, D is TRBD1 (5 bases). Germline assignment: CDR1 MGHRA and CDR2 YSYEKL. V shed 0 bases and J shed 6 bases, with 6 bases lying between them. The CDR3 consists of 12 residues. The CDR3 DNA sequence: TGCGCCAGCAGCCAAGAAGGGGTCGAGCAGTACTTC. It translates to CASSQEGVEQYF.

Here the CDR3 reads CASSSGQGDNQPQHF. The DNA for the CDR3 is TGCGCCAGCAGCTCGGGACAGGGGGACAATCAGCCCCAGCATTTT. The chain is built from TRBV5-1 and TRBJ1-5, with 11 bases matching TRBD1. Germline CDR1 and CDR2: SGHRS and YFSETQ. This CDR3 spans 15 amino acids. V dropped 3 bases and J dropped 3; count of bases not matched to a gene: 2.

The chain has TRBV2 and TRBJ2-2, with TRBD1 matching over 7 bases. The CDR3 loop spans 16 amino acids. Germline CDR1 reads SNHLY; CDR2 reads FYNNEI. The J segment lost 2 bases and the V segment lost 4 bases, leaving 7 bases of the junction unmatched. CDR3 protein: CASSVEGAFNTGELFF. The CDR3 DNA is TGTGCCAGCAGTGTAGAGGGGGCATTTAACACCGGGGAGCTGTTTTTT.

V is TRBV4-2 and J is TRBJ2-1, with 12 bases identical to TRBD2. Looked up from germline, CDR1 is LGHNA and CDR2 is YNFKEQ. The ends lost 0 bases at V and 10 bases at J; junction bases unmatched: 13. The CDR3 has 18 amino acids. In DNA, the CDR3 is TGTGCCAGCAGCCAAGATCTAGCGGGAGGGATGAGCCCATTCGAGCAGTTCTTC. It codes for CASSQDLAGGMSPFEQFF.

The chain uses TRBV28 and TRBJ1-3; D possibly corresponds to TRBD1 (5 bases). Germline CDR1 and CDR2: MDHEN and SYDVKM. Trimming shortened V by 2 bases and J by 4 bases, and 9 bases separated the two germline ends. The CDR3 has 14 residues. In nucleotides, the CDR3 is TGTGCCAGCAGTTTACAGGGTCCCGGAAACACCATATATTTT. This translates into CASSLQGPGNTIYF.

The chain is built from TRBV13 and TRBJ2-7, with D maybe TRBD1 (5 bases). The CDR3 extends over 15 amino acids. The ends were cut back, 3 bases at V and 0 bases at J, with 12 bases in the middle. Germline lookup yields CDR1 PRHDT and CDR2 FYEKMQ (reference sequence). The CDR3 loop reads CASSFVDTSSYEQYF. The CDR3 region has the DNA TGTGCCAGCAGCTTCGTGGACACCAGCTCCTACGAGCAGTACTTC.

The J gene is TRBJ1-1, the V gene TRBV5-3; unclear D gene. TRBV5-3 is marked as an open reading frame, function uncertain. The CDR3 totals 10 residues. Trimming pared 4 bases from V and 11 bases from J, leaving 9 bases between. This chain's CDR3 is CARSPTPAFF. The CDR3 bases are TGTGCCAGAAGCCCGACACCGGCTTTCTTT.

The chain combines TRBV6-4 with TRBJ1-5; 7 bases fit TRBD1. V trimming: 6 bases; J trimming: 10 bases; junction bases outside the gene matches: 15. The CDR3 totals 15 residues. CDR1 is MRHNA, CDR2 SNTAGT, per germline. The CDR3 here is CASRAHGTAISPQHF. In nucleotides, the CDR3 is TGTGCCAGCAGAGCGCACGGGACAGCAATCAGCCCCCAGCATTTT.

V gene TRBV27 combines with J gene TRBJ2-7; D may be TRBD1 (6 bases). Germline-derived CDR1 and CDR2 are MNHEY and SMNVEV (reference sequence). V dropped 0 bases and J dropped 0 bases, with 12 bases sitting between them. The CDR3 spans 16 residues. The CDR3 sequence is CASSLSSGQFSYEQYF. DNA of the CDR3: TGTGCCAGCAGTTTATCGAGTGGACAGTTCTCCTACGAGCAGTACTTC.

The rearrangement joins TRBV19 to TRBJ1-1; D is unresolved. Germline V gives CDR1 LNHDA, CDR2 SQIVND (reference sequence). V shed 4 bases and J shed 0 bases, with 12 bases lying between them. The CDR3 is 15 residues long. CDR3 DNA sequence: TGTGCCAGTAGTAAAATTGGCCTTGTGAACACTGAAGCTTTCTTT. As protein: CASSKIGLVNTEAFF.

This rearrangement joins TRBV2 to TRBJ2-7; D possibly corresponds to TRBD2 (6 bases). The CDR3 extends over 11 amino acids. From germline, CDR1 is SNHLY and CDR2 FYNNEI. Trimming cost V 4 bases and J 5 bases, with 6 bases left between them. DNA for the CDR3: TGTGCCAGCAGTGGGGAGGACGAGCAGTACTTC. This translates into CASSGEDEQYF.

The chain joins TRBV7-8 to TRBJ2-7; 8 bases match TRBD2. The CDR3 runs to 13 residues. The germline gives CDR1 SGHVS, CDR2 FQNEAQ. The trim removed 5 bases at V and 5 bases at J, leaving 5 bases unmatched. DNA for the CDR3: TGTGCCAGCAGCCTCGGGGGGGCCAACGAGCAGTACTTC. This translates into CASSLGGANEQYF.

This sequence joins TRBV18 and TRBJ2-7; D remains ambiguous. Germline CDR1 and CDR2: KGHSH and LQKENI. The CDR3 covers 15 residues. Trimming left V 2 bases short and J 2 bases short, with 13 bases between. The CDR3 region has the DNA TGTGCCAGCTCACCATCTTATGGGCAGACCTACGAGCAGTACTTC. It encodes CASSPSYGQTYEQYF.

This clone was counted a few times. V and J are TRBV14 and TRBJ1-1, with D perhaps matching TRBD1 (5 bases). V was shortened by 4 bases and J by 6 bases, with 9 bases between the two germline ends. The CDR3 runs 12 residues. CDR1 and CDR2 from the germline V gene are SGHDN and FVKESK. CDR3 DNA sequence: TGTGCCAGCAGCCCCCCAGGGCCTGAAGCTTTCTTT. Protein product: CASSPPGPEAFF.

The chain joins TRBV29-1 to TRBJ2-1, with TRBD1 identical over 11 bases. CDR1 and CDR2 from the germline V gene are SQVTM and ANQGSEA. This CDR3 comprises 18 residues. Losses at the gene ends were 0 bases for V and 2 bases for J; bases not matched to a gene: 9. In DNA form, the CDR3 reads TGCAGCGTTGAAGAGGCTGAGTCGGGACAGGGGGCCTACAATGAGCAGTTCTTC. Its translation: CSVEEAESGQGAYNEQFF.

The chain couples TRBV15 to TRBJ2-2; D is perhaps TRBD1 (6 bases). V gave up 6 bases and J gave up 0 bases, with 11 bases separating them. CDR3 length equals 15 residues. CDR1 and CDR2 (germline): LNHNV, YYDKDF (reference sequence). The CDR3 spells CATRAGTTNTGELFF. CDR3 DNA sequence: TGTGCCACCAGAGCCGGGACAACGAACACCGGGGAGCTGTTTTTT.

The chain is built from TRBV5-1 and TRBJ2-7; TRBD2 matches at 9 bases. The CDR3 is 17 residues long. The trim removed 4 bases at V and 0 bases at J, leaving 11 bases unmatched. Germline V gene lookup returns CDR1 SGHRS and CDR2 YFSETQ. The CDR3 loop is CASSASGTSQSSYEQYF. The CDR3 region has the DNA TGCGCCAGCAGCGCGTCCGGGACTAGCCAAAGCTCCTACGAGCAGTACTTC.

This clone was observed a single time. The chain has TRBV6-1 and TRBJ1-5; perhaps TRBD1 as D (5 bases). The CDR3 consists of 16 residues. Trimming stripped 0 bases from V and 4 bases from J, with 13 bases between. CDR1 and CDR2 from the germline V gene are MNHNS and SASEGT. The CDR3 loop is CASSEAGGSGNQPQHF. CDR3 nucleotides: TGTGCCAGCAGTGAAGCCGGGGGGTCGGGGAATCAGCCCCAGCATTTT.

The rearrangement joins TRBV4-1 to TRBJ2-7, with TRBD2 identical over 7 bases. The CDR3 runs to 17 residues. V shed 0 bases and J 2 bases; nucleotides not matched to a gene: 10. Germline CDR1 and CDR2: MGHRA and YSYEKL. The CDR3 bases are TGCGCCAGCAGCCAAGAATTCGGTAGCGGGTTAACCTACGAGCAGTACTTC. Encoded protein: CASSQEFGSGLTYEQYF.

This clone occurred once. The CDR3, as DNA: TGTGCCAGCAGTGGTCCCGGGACAGGGTCTAATGAAAAACTGTTTTTT. This sequence encodes CASSGPGTGSNEKLFF. This rearrangement joins TRBV2 to TRBJ1-4; 9 nucleotides agree with TRBD1. The CDR3 length is 16 residues. V was clipped by 4 bases and J by 3 bases; unmatched bases: 6. CDR1 is SNHLY, CDR2 FYNNEI, per germline.

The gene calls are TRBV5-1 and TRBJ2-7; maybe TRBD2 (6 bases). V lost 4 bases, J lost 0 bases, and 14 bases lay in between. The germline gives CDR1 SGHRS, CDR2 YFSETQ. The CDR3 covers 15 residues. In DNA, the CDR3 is TGCGCCAGCAGCACGGCCCCGGGGGACTCCTACGAGCAGTACTTC. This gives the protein CASSTAPGDSYEQYF.

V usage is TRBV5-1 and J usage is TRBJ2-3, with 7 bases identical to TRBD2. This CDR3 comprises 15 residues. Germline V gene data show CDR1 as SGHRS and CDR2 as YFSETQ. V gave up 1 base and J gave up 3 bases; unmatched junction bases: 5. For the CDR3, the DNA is TGCGCCAGCAGCTTGCACGGCGGGAGTACAGATACGCAGTATTTT. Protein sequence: CASSLHGGSTDTQYF.

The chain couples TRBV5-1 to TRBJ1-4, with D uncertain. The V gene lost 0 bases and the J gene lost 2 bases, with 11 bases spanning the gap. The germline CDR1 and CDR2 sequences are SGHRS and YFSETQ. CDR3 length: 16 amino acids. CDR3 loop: CASSLGVSGTNEKLFF. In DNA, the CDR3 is TGCGCCAGCAGCTTGGGGGTTTCGGGGACTAATGAAAAACTGTTTTTT.

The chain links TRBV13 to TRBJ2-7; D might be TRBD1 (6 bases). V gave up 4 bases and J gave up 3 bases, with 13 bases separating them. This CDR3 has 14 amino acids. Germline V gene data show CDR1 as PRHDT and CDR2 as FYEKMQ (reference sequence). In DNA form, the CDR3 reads TGTGCCAGCAGCTCCCCTGACAGGTTCTACGAGCAGTACTTC. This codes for CASSSPDRFYEQYF.

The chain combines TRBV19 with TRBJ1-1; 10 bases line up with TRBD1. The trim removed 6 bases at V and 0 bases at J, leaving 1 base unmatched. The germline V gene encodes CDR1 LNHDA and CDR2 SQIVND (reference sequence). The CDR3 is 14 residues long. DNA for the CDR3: TGTGCCAGTAGGACAGGGGGCTTGAACACTGAAGCTTTCTTT. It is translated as CASRTGGLNTEAFF.

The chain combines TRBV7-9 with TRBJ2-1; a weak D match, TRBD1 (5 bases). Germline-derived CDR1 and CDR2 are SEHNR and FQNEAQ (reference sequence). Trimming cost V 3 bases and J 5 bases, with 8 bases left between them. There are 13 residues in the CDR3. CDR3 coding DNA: TGTGCCAGCAGCTTCCGACAGAACAATGAGCAGTTCTTC. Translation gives CASSFRQNNEQFF.